The TCR beta chain under discussion was sequenced for a study of T cells after posttransplantation cyclophosphamide. Method: immunoSEQ multiplex PCR; TCRdb's copy keeps in-frame clones and lacks some. The sample records tens of thousands of clones, roughly nine tenths being singletons. Points from the study as a whole: Later post-transplant blood repertoires were often dominated by donor CD8+ memory clones. Blood and skin or GI T cell repertoires showed limited TRB overlap.

With respect to this clone: No antigen is known for it.

Cells defined as naive were viable CD3+CD4+ or CD3+CD8+ and CCR7+CD45RA+CD45RO-CD95-CD27+CD28+. Sequencing input: naive CD4+ T cells sorted from blood. This sequence was found in a man aged 25 to 40 in good health and a related stem cell transplant donor.

CDR3 sequence reads: CASSPSEGETQYF. The CDR3 nucleotides read TGTGCCAGCTCACCCTCAGAGGGAGAGACCCAGTACTTC. The rearrangement joins TRBV18 to TRBJ2-5, with a possible D match to TRBD2 (5 bases). CDR1 is KGHSH and CDR2 is LQKENI in the germline V gene. V gave up 3 bases and J gave up 4 bases, with 9 bases separating them. CDR3 length: 13 residues.